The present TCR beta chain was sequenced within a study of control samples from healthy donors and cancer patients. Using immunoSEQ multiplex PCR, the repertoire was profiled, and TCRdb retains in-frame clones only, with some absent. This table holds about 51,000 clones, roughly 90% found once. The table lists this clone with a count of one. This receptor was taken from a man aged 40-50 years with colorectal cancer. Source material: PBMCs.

Written as DNA, the CDR3 is TGCAGCTCGGACGAGTTGGGCACCGGGGAGCTGTTTTTT. Its protein product is CSSDELGTGELFF. The chain employs TRBV29-1 and TRBJ2-2; D gene uncertain. The CDR3 sequence is 13 residues long. From germline, CDR1 is SQVTM and CDR2 ANQGSEA. Between the trimmed V and J ends, which lost 8 bases and 4 bases, there was a span of 14 bases.